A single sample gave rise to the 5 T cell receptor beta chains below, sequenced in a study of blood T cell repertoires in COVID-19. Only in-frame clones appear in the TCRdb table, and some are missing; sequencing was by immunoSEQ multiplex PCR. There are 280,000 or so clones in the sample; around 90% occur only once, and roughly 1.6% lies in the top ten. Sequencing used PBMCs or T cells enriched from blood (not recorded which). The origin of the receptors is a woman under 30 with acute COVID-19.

The CDR3 protein is CASTGGRARDEQFF. The CDR3 coding sequence is TGTGCCAGCACAGGAGGGAGGGCCCGGGATGAGCAGTTCTTC. This rearrangement joins TRBV6-5 to TRBJ2-1, with TRBD2 matching over 7 bases. CDR3 length: 14 residues. The germline CDR1 and CDR2 sequences are MNHEY and SVGAGI. Germline trimming cut 7 bases from V and 8 bases from J; bases unmatched to any gene: 11.

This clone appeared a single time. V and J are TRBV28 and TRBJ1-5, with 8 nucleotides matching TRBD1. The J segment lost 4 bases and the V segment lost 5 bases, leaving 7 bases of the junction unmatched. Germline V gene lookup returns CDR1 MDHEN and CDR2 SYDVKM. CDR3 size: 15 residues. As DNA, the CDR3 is TGTGCCAGCAGTATAGAACAGGGGGTAAATCAGCCCCAGCATTTT. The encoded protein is CASSIEQGVNQPQHF.

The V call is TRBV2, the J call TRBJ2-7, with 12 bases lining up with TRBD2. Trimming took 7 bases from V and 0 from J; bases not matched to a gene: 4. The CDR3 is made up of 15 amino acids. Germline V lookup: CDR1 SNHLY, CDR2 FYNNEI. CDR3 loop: CASTRLAGDSYEQYF. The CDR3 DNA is TGTGCCAGCACAAGACTAGCGGGAGACTCCTACGAGCAGTACTTC.

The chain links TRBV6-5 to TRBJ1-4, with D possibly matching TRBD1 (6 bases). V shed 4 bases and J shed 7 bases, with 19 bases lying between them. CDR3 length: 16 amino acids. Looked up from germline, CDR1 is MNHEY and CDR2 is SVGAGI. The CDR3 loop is CASSSQGWGRIEKLFF. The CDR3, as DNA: TGTGCCAGCAGTTCCCAGGGGTGGGGTCGGATTGAAAAACTGTTTTTT.

The CDR3 reads CASSPTQTDTGELFF. The CDR3 region has the DNA TGTGCCAGCAGCCCCACTCAGACAGACACCGGGGAGCTGTTTTTT. This chain uses TRBV13 with TRBJ2-2; maybe TRBD1 (5 bases). V was cut by 5 bases and J by 3 bases, with 13 bases left in between. The length of the CDR3 is 15 residues. Germline CDR1 and CDR2: PRHDT and FYEKMQ (reference sequence).